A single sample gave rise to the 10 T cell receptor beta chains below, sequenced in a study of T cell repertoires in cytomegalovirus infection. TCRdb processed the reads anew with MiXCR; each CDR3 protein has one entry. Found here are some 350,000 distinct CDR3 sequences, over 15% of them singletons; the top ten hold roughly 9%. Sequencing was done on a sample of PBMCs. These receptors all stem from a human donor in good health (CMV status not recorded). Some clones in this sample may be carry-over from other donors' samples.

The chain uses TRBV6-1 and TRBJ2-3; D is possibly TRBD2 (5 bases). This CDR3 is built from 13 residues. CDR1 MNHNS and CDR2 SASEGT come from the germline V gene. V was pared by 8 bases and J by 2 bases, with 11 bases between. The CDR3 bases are TGTGCCAGCCTGGGGAGTAACACAGATACGCAGTATTTT. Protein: CASLGSNTDTQYF.

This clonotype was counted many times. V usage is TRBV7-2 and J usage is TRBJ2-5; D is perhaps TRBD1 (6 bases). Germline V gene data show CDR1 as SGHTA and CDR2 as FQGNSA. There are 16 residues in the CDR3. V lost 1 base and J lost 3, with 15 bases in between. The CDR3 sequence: CASSLGGWTDEETQYF. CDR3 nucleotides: TGTGCCAGCAGCTTAGGTGGGTGGACAGATGAAGAGACCCAGTACTTC.

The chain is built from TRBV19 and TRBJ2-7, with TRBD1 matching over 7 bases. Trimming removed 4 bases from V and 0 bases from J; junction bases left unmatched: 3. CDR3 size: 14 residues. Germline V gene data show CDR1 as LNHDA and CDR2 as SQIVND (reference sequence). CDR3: CASSKTGSSYEQYF. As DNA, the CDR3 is TGTGCCAGTAGTAAGACAGGGAGCTCCTACGAGCAGTACTTC.

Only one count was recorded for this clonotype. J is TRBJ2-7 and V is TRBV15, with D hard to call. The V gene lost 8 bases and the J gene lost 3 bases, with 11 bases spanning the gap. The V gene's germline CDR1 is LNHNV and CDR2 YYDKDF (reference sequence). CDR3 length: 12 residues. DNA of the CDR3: TGTGCCACCGGGCAGGCATACTACGAGCAGTACTTC. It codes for CATGQAYYEQYF. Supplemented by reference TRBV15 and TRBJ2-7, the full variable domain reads DAMVIQNPRYQVTQFGKPVTLSCSQTLNHNVMYWYQQKSSQAPKLLFHYYDKDFNNEADTPDNFQSRRPNTSFCFLDIRSPGLGDTAMYLCATGQAYYEQYFGPGTRLTVT.

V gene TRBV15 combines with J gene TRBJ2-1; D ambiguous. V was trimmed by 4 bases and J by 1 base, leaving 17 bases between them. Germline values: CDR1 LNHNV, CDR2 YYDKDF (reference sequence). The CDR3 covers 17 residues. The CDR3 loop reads CATSNLPNAGSYNEQFF. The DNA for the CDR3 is TGTGCCACCAGCAACCTACCCAACGCTGGGTCCTACAATGAGCAGTTCTTC.

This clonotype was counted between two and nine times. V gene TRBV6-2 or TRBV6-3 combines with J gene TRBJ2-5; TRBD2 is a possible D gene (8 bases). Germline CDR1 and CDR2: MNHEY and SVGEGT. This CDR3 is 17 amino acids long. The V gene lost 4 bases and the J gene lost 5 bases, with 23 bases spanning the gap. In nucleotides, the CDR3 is TGTGCCAGCAGTTCCCTCAGGGGGGGTAGCGGGATGGAGACCCAGTACTTC. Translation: CASSSLRGGSGMETQYF.

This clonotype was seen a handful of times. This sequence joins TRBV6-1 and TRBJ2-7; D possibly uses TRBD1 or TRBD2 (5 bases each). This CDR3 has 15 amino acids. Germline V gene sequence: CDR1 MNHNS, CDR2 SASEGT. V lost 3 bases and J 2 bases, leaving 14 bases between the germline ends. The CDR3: CASSDRPGPPYEQYF. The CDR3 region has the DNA TGTGCCAGCAGTGATCGTCCGGGACCACCCTACGAGCAGTACTTC.

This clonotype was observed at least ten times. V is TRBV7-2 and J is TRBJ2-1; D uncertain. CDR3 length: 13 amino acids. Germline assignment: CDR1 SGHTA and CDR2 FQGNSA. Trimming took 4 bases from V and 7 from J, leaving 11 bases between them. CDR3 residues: CASSWRNQNEQFF. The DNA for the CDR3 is TGTGCCAGCAGCTGGCGAAATCAAAATGAGCAGTTCTTC.

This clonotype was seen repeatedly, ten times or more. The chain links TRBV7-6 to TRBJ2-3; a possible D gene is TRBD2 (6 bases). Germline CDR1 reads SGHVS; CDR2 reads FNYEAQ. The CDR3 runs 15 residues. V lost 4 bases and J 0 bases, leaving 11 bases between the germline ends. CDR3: CASSSLATSTDTQYF. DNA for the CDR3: TGTGCCAGCAGCTCACTAGCCACAAGCACAGATACGCAGTATTTT. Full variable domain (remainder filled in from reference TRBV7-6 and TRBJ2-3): GAGVSQSPRYKVTKRGQDVALRCDPISGHVSLYWYRQALGQGPEFLTYFNYEAQQDKSGLPNDRFSAERPEGSISTLTIQRTEQRDSAMYRCASSSLATSTDTQYFGPGTRLTVL.

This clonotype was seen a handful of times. CDR3 coding DNA: TGCAGTGCTATCCACGGGAACACTGAAGCTTTCTTT. It yields the protein CSAIHGNTEAFF. This chain uses TRBV20-1 with TRBJ1-1; D is unclear. Looked up from germline, CDR1 is DFQATT and CDR2 is SNEGSKA (reference sequence). V was cut by 4 bases and J by 1 base, with 7 bases left in between. The CDR3 loop spans 12 amino acids.